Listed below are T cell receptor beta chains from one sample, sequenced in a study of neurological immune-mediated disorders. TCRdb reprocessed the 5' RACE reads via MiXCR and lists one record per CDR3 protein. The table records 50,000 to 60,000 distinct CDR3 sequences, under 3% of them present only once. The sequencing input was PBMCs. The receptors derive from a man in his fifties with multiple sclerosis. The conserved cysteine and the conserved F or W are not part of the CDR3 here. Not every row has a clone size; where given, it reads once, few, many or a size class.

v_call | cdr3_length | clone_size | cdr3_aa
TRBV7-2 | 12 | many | ASSLGSAGNTIY
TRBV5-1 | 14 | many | ASSWGAGTGNEKLF
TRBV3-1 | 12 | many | ASSPAGLQETQY
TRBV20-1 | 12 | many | SARDPRGRTEAF
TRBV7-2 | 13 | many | ASRGGQTNTGELF
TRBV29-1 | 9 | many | SAEISYEQY
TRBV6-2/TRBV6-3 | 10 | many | ASSEGLLRLF
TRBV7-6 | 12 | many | ASSLDQGSDEQY
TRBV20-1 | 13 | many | SAHLPGGWADTQY
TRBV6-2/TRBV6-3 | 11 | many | ASSYMGGYGYT
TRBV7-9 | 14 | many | ASSQLGQGAKNIQY
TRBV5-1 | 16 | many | ASSLEVSGLSSTGELF
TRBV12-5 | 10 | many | ASAPGGGELF
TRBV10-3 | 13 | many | AISESPGAGETQY
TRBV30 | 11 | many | AWSSFFNTEAF
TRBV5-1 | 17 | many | ASSRSLETGPLLRGKLF
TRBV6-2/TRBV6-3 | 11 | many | ASSRGGAAEAF
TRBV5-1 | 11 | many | ASSLVGLSKQY
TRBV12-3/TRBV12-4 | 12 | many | ASSLYRGPYEQY
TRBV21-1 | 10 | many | ASSKGDLSQY
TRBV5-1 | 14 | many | ASSLESTGGAYGYT
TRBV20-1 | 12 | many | SAKTTGGGYGYT
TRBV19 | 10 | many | ASRKSGETQY
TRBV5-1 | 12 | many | ASSFGHQQETQY
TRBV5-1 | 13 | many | ASSQQGNRNQPQH
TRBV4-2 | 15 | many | ASSLKPGLGGGNEQF
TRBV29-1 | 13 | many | SVDMGLEGGYEQY
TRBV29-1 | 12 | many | SVEDWRGDDEQY
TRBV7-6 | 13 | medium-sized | ASSLDISGLGEQY
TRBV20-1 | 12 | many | SARGGGAAYEQY
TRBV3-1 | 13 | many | ASSQMRGAHNEQF
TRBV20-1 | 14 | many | SARSFASGGERAQY
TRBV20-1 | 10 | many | SARRGNTEAF
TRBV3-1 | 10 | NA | ASSRQDKEQY
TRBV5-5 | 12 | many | ASSSDPAYNEQF
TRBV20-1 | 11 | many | SAGRARTDTQY
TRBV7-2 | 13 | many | ASSLEGVVRYEQY